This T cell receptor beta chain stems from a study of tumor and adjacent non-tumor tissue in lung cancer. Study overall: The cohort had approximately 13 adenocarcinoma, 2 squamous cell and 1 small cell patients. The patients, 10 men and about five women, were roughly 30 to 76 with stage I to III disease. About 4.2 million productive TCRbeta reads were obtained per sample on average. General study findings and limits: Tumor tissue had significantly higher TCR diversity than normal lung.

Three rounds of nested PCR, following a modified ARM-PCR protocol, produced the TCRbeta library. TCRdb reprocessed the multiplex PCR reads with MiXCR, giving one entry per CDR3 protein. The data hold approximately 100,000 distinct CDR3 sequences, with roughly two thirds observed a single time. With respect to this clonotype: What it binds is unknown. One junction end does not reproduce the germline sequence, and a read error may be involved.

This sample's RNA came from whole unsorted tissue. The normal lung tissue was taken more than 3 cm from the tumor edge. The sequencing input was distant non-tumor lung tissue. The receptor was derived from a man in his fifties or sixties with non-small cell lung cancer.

In DNA, the CDR3 is TGTGCTAGCAGCCAAGATTATCGGCTAGTGGGGGGCAAAAACATTCAGTACTTC. Encoded protein: CASSQDYRLVGGKNIQYF. This chain links TRBV4-2 with TRBJ2-4, with D possibly TRBD2 on 6 matching bases. The germline gives CDR1 LGHNA, CDR2 YNFKEQ. The length of the CDR3 is 18 residues.